The clone carrying this T cell receptor beta chain was found a few times. The sample comes from a study of blood T cell repertoires in COVID-19. Study as a whole: From T cells, B-cell-depleted T cells, or PBMCs came the material, which was cDNA or gDNA.

Assay used: immunoSEQ multiplex PCR; TCRdb lists only in-frame clones, some missing. Seen here are 350,000 to 450,000 clones, about 88% observed once, and the top ten hold roughly 1.4%. Participants were aged about 18 to 100 years from approximately 23 US areas. Germline CDR1 is KGHSH and CDR2 is LQKENI. The CDR3 covers 14 residues. Trimming removed 4 bases at V and 4 bases at J, with 14 bases between. The chain combines TRBV18 with TRBJ2-7; D possibly corresponds to TRBD2 (6 bases). Specimen: PBMCs or T cells enriched from blood (not recorded which). This receptor was obtained from a woman under 30 who had been exposed to COVID-19. The CDR3 loop is CASSLGGVDYEQYF. The CDR3 region has the DNA TGTGCCAGCTCACTCGGAGGGGTGGATTACGAGCAGTACTTC.